This TCR beta chain came from a study of blood T cell repertoires in COVID-19. On the study more broadly: Acute-phase and convalescent COVID-19 samples originated in the United States, Italy and Spain.

Data came from immunoSEQ multiplex PCR; TCRdb stores just in-frame clones and leaves some out. The sample holds a few hundred thousand clones, roughly 87% seen once. In Cohort 3, a recovered donor had either two negative PCRs, clearance, or symptom resolution. The germline V gene encodes CDR1 MGHRA and CDR2 YSYEKL. V was cut by 2 bases and J by 0 bases, with 8 bases left in between. The CDR3 is 15 residues long. This receptor was obtained from a woman aged 25 to 39 who had recovered from COVID-19. Sequenced sample: PBMCs or T cells enriched from blood (not recorded which). The chain employs TRBV4-1 and TRBJ2-1, with D perhaps matching TRBD2 (6 bases). CDR3 protein: CASSQSSDSYNEQFF. The CDR3 DNA reads as TGCGCCAGCAGCCAATCTAGCGACTCCTACAATGAGCAGTTCTTC.